This TCR beta chain was documented in a study of blood T cell repertoires in COVID-19. Study context: PBMCs, B-cell-depleted T cells, or T cells provided the cDNA or gDNA that made up the material.

The table came from immunoSEQ multiplex PCR; TCRdb's copy has only in-frame clones and leaves some out. The data contain 350,000 to 400,000 clones, approximately 88% of them singletons. In Seattle, patients joined the study during active infection and were tracked longitudinally. The receptor was isolated from a woman aged 30 to 39 with COVID-19, enrolled during active disease. The sequenced material came from peripheral blood.

The DNA for the CDR3 is TGTGCCAGCTCACTAAAAATGACGACCGAGGGCTATGGCTACACCTTC. Protein sequence: CASSLKMTTEGYGYTF. V is TRBV18 and J is TRBJ1-2; D not resolved. The CDR3 contains 16 residues. Germline-derived CDR1 and CDR2 are KGHSH and LQKENI. V lost 4 bases and J 4 bases, leaving 19 bases between the germline ends.